Following are 27 T cell receptor beta chains from one sample sequenced in a study of T cells in Graves' hyperthyroidism and ophthalmopathy. The CDR3 regions of TCR beta were amplified from RNA transcripts. HTBI primers were used for first-round RT-PCR of the TCR CDR3. TCRdb recomputed calls from the multiplex PCR reads with MiXCR, one row per CDR3 protein. The sample carries a few hundred thousand distinct CDR3 sequences, around 42% recorded once. The sample consisted of peripheral blood or thyroid tissue (not recorded which). The receptor set was obtained from a woman under 30 with Graves' hyperthyroidism.

A note on this clonotype: This may arise from a read error, as a much more abundant clone is one base away. V usage is TRBV6-5 and J usage is TRBJ2-7; D gene uncertain. The CDR3 runs 12 residues. Trimming removed 3 bases at V and 6 bases at J, with 9 bases between. Germline V CDR1 and CDR2: MNHEY, SVGAGI. As DNA, the CDR3 is TGTGCCAGCAGTTATGGGCACCTCGAGCAGTACTTC. Translation: CASSYGHLEQYF.

The chain joins TRBV7-8 to TRBJ2-5, with 12 nucleotides matching TRBD2. Germline V gives CDR1 SGHVS, CDR2 FQNEAQ. Losses at the gene ends were 0 bases for V and 4 bases for J; bases not matched to a gene: 9. The CDR3 has 18 amino acids. The DNA of the CDR3 is TGTGCCAGCAGCTTAGCGCTCCTAGCGGGAGGGAGAGGAGAGACCCAGTACTTC. As protein: CASSLALLAGGRGETQYF.

The rearrangement uses TRBV7-9 and TRBJ1-3, with D hard to call. Per the germline V gene, CDR1 is SEHNR and CDR2 is FQNEAQ (reference sequence). The ends were cut back, 3 bases at V and 0 bases at J, with 9 bases in the middle. This CDR3 region has 15 residues. CDR3 sequence (DNA): TGTGCCAGCAGCTTTGGAGGCGGCTCTGGAAACACCATATATTTT. Its protein product is CASSFGGGSGNTIYF. The complete variable domain, with remaining parts taken from reference TRBV7-9 and TRBJ1-3, reads DTGVSQNPRHKITKRGQNVTFRCDPISEHNRLYWYRQTLGQGPEFLTYFQNEAQLEKSRLLSDRFSAERPKGSFSTLEIQRTEQGDSAMYLCASSFGGGSGNTIYFGEGSWLTVV.

This clonotype occurred a few times. This chain connects TRBV7-3 to TRBJ1-1, with no clear D. V was trimmed by 5 bases and J by 0 bases, leaving 10 bases between them. Per the germline V gene, CDR1 is SGHTA and CDR2 is FQGTGA. CDR3 length equals 14 residues. CDR3 residues: CASSGLNLNTEAFF. CDR3 DNA sequence: TGTGCCAGCAGCGGACTGAACTTGAACACTGAAGCTTTCTTT.

This clonotype was seen only a few times. The chain carries TRBV9 and TRBJ1-1; perhaps TRBD1 as D (5 bases). The germline gives CDR1 SGDLS, CDR2 YYNGEE. This CDR3 comprises 14 residues. Trimming left V 5 bases short and J 3 bases short, with 14 bases between. The CDR3 loop is CASRSMLGDTEAFF. CDR3 nucleotide sequence: TGTGCCAGCAGGTCTATGTTGGGGGACACTGAAGCTTTCTTT.

There are many counts of this clonotype. The chain has TRBV7-2 and TRBJ1-3; D unclear. The V end lost 1 base, the J end lost 7 bases, and 8 bases lay between the germline ends. Germline values: CDR1 SGHTA, CDR2 FQGNSA. The CDR3 totals 13 residues. Here the CDR3 reads CASSLDPGNTIYF. The CDR3 DNA sequence: TGTGCCAGCAGCTTAGACCCCGGCAACACCATATATTTT. Based on the CDR3 plus reference TRBV7-2 and TRBJ1-3, the full variable domain is GAGVSQSPSNKVTEKGKDVELRCDPISGHTALYWYRQSLGQGLEFLIYFQGNSAPDKSGLPSDRFSAERTGGSVSTLTIQRTQQEDSAVYLCASSLDPGNTIYFGEGSWLTVV.

This clonotype was seen a few times. The chain employs TRBV7-2 and TRBJ2-2, with D hard to call. V lost 5 bases and J lost 3, with 19 bases in between. Germline V gene data show CDR1 as SGHTA and CDR2 as FQGNSA. This CDR3 contains 17 residues. The CDR3 loop is CASSLRSVQPYTGELFF. CDR3 DNA sequence: TGTGCCAGCAGCCTTAGATCAGTACAGCCGTACACCGGGGAGCTGTTTTTT.

As regards this clonotype: One end of the junction fails to match germline, which may point to a read error. J is TRBJ1-5 and V is TRBV5-1, with TRBD1 as a possible D gene (5 bases). This CDR3 is 15 amino acids long. CDR1 is SGHRS and CDR2 is YFSETQ in the germline V gene. The CDR3 DNA reads as TGTGCCAGTAGTGCCCCAGGGTCAGGCAATCAGCCCCAGCATTTT. It codes for CASSAPGSGNQPQHF.

In the case of this clonotype: It may be a read error: a sequence one base away is much more abundant. The chain is built from TRBV7-9 and TRBJ1-2; no reliable D call. V was clipped by 5 bases and J by 4 bases, with 17 bases between them. Germline CDR1 SEHNR, CDR2 FQNEAQ (reference sequence). This CDR3 has 15 residues. The CDR3 sequence is CASSREGGLPYGYTF. DNA of the CDR3: TGTGCCAGCAGCAGAGAGGGAGGGCTCCCCTATGGCTACACCTTC.

The V and J genes are TRBV20-1 and TRBJ2-7; tentatively, D is TRBD1 or TRBD2 (5 bases each). CDR3 length: 12 residues. CDR1 is DFQATT and CDR2 is SNEGSKA in the germline V gene (reference sequence). V lost 6 bases and J 5 bases, leaving 14 bases between the germline ends. The CDR3 loop is CSALWGTHEQYF. Here the CDR3 DNA reads TGCAGTGCCCTTTGGGGGACCCACGAGCAGTACTTC.

The V gene is TRBV10-3, the J gene TRBJ1-1; D is uncertain. V lost 4 bases to trimming and J lost 4 bases, with 7 bases between them. The CDR3 runs to 12 residues. Germline V gene lookup returns CDR1 ENHRY and CDR2 SYGVKD. Written as DNA, the CDR3 is TGTGCCATCAGTGGGGCCGGCACTGAAGCTTTCTTT. Its protein is CAISGAGTEAFF.

The chain is built from TRBV7-2 and TRBJ2-7, with 8 bases matching TRBD1. This CDR3 comprises 15 residues. CDR1 is SGHTA, CDR2 FQGNSA, per germline. Germline trimming cut 5 bases from V and 2 bases from J; bases unmatched to any gene: 8. Here the CDR3 DNA reads TGTGCCAGCAGCCCCCCGCCGGGACAGGCCTACGAGCAGTACTTC. Protein product: CASSPPPGQAYEQYF.

In this sample, this clonotype turned up many times. The J gene is TRBJ2-7, the V gene TRBV11-3; D remains ambiguous. There are 11 residues in the CDR3. Germline V CDR1 and CDR2: SGHNT, YENEEA. V was cut by 10 bases and J by 4 bases, with 11 bases left in between. CDR3 DNA sequence: TGTGCCACCGACCGGCCGTACGAGCAGTACTTC. Its protein is CATDRPYEQYF.

The chain uses TRBV10-3 and TRBJ1-1; no clear D gene. Deletions cut 0 bases from V and 8 bases from J, with 13 bases between. Per germline, CDR1 ENHRY and CDR2 SYGVKD. The CDR3 covers 14 residues. CDR3 residues: CAISESPSGREAFF. For the CDR3, the DNA is TGTGCCATCAGTGAGTCTCCTAGCGGGAGAGAAGCTTTCTTT.

Ten or more counts support this clonotype. This chain connects TRBV29-1 to TRBJ2-7, with 11 bases identical to TRBD2. CDR3 size: 14 residues. Trimming at V came to 3 bases and at J to 0 bases, leaving 1 base not matched to a gene. Germline lookup yields CDR1 SQVTM and CDR2 ANQGSEA. Here the CDR3 DNA reads TGCAGCGTTGAGGGGACTAGCGGCTCCTACGAGCAGTACTTC. Translated, it gives CSVEGTSGSYEQYF.

The V call is TRBV5-1, the J call TRBJ2-7; D perhaps matches TRBD1 (8 bases). V lost 0 bases and J 5 bases, leaving 12 bases between the germline ends. There are 14 residues in the CDR3. Germline assignment: CDR1 SGHRS and CDR2 YFSETQ. This CDR3 reads CASSLDRGGHEQYF. CDR3 DNA: TGCGCCAGCAGCTTGGACAGGGGGGGGCACGAGCAGTACTTC.

As to this clonotype: At one end the junction does not follow the germline gene, possibly because of a read error. CDR3: CSVVGGRPNTEAFF. The CDR3 nucleotides are TGCAGCGTTGTAGGGGGCAGGCCAAACACTGAAGCCTTCTTT. This chain uses TRBV29-1 with TRBJ1-1, with TRBD1 matching 7 bases. Germline V gene data show CDR1 as SQVTM and CDR2 as ANQGSEA. The CDR3 has 14 amino acids.

This clonotype was detected many times. This chain joins TRBV29-1 and TRBJ1-1, with a possible D match to TRBD1 (5 bases). The germline V and J ends were trimmed by 6 bases and 2 bases, with 13 bases remaining between them. Germline CDR1 SQVTM, CDR2 ANQGSEA. This CDR3 region has 13 residues. The CDR3 nucleotides are TGCAGCGTAGCGGGGGGGGAAAACACTGAAGCTTTCTTT. It translates to CSVAGGENTEAFF.

This clonotype has a handful of counts. The chain carries TRBV5-3 and TRBJ1-1; tentatively, D is TRBD1 (6 bases). TRBV5-3 belongs to the ORF category, with a function that is uncertain. V shed 8 bases and J shed 5 bases, with 16 bases lying between them. The CDR3 runs to 13 residues. The CDR3 sequence: CASSQRGVTEAFF. Written as DNA, the CDR3 is TGTGCCAGCAGCCAAAGGGGGGTGACTGAAGCTTTCTTT.

The chain employs TRBV24-1 and TRBJ2-5; 8 bases are a match to TRBD1. The length of the CDR3 is 15 residues. J lost 5 bases, V lost 0 bases, and 4 bases had no gene match. Germline V lookup: CDR1 KGHDR, CDR2 SFDVKD. CDR3 nucleotides: TGTGCCACCAGTGATTTGCAGGGGGCATCGGAGACCCAGTACTTC. Translating gives CATSDLQGASETQYF.

The V gene is TRBV6-6, the J gene TRBJ2-7; D not certain. Germline lookup yields CDR1 MNHNY and CDR2 SVGAGI (reference sequence). CDR3 size: 12 residues. Trimming left V 10 bases short and J 6 bases short, with 16 bases between. Written as DNA, the CDR3 is TGTGCCACACGACCGACTCTGGGCGAGCAGTACTTC. Encoded protein: CATRPTLGEQYF.

The chain recombines TRBV2 with TRBJ1-5, with 7 bases matching TRBD1. The germline V gene has CDR1 SNHLY and CDR2 FYNNEI. V lost 9 bases and J lost 4; bases outside the gene matches: 9. The CDR3 sequence is 14 residues long. The DNA of the CDR3 is TGTGCCAGTACCCCCAGGGGGAGGAATCAGCCCCAGCATTTT. Its protein product is CASTPRGRNQPQHF.

V is TRBV2 and J is TRBJ2-7; possibly TRBD2 for D (6 bases). Deletions cut 9 bases from V and 5 bases from J, with 11 bases between. This CDR3 spans 11 amino acids. The germline V gene encodes CDR1 SNHLY and CDR2 FYNNEI. CDR3 sequence: CASRRGNEQYF. Written as DNA, the CDR3 is TGTGCCAGTAGGAGGGGCAACGAGCAGTACTTC.

CDR3 nucleotide sequence: TGTGCCAGCAGCCCCCTAAGCAGGGAAGACACCGGGGAGCTGTTTTTT. Amino acids: CASSPLSREDTGELFF. The rearrangement uses TRBV7-2 and TRBJ2-2; TRBD1 is a possible D gene (5 bases). Looked up from germline, CDR1 is SGHTA and CDR2 is FQGNSA. The CDR3 totals 16 residues. V gave up 5 bases and J gave up 3 bases, with 16 bases separating them.

The rearrangement uses TRBV29-1 and TRBJ2-1, with 7 bases lining up with TRBD2. From germline, CDR1 is SQVTM and CDR2 ANQGSEA. CDR3 size: 16 residues. V was clipped by 0 bases and J by 8 bases; unmatched bases: 13. CDR3 residues: CSVEDSRGAGVDEQFF. Written as DNA, the CDR3 is TGCAGCGTTGAAGACTCACGCGGGGCGGGGGTCGATGAGCAGTTCTTC.

This clonotype has a count of ten or more. The V call is TRBV10-3, the J call TRBJ2-2; D gene unclear. There are 16 residues in the CDR3. Germline lookup yields CDR1 ENHRY and CDR2 SYGVKD. Trimming stripped 2 bases from V and 0 bases from J, with 10 bases between. The CDR3 sequence is CAISETQLANTGELFF. In DNA form, the CDR3 reads TGTGCCATCAGTGAGACACAGTTAGCGAACACCGGGGAGCTGTTTTTT.

This clonotype has only a few counts. The germline gene is not matched at one end of the junction; a read error may be the cause. The genes are TRBV10-1 and TRBJ2-5; the D gene could be TRBD1 or TRBD2 (5 bases each). The CDR3 has 14 amino acids. Germline CDR1 WNHNN, CDR2 SYGVQD (reference sequence). The CDR3 here is CASSPGTEGETQYF. The CDR3 nucleotides read TGTGCCAGCAGCCCCGGGACCGAGGGAGAGACCCAGTACTTC.